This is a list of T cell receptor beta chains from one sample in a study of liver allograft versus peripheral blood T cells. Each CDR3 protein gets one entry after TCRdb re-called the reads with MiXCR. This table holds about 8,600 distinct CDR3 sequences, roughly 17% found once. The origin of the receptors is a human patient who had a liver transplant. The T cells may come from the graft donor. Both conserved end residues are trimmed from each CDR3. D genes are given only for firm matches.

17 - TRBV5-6 ASSLGASTGSKNNQPQH
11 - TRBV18 ASSPAGTQPQH
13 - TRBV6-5 ASSYRGRMNTEAF
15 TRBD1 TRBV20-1 SASGPGGGGSNQPQH
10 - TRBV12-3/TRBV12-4 ASSGQSYGYT
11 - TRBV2 ASLGKWRSPLH
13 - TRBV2 ASRINRDAGYGYT
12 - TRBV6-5 ATSEQVTNYGYT
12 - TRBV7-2 ASSLGVGGYGYT
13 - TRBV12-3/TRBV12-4 ASSLEGRSGNTIY
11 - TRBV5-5 ASSTDRNQPQH
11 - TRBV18 ASSPGVEQPQH
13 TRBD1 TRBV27 ASSPGTGVRQPQH
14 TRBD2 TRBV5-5 ASSLLAGGLSYEQY
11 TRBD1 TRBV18 ASSPDRATEAF
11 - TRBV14 ATQRLLNTEAF
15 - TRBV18 ASSPRADSGSGNTIY
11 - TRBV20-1 SASLAPGQPQH
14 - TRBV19 ASSIGGQPVSGGYT
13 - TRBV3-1 ASSRAFRETAGAF
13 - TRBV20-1 SARSGTEGNQPQH
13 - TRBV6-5 ASSYGGAQNTEAF
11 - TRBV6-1 ASSRDGSYGYT
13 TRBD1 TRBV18 ASSPIGQGSYEQY
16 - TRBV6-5 ASSRDAPGGAGGNTIY
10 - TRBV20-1 SAREGNYGYT
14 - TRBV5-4 ASSLGGFTGNTEAF
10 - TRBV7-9 ASSSITDTQY
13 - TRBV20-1 SARRDPSSTGELF
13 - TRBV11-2 ASSSSPLDSYEQY
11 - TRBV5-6 ASSLFKGYGYT
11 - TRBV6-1 ASSPGVNQPQH
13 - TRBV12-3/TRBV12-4 ASSLWVAGGNTIY
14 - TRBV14 ASSQDLRVWGSPLH
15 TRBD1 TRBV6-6 ASSSPTTGVGNQPQH
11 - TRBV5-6 ASTLQGAYGYT
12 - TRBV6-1 ASSLTLRDEKLF
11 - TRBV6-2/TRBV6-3 ASSYRGGTEAF
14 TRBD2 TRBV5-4 ASSPPRGGAPNEQF
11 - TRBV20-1 SARGEDGTEAF
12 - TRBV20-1 SARRGVGNTEAF
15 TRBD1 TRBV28 ASSFRQGRRPNYGYT
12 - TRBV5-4 ASSPEGGRDGYT
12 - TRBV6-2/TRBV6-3 AIQFHGNSYEQY
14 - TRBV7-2 ASSLDWGRSNEKLF